This T cell receptor (beta chain) appears in the sequencing data of a study of cytotoxic CD8 clonotypes in ibrutinib-treated CLL. Study-wide context: Sequencing produced an average of roughly 280,000 productive templates and approximately 90,000 productive rearrangements per sample. The study, taken as a whole, reports: In comparison with age-matched healthy donors, baseline clonality was higher and tracked circulating CD8+ T-cell counts. Elevated clonality accompanied ibrutinib response, with a return toward baseline values at progression.

Points on this clone: The antigen remains unidentified.

TCRdb's table, derived via immunoSEQ multiplex PCR, lists solely in-frame clones and lacks some. The data hold over 45,000 clones, with 54% observed a single time. This CDR3 is 14 amino acids long. Germline CDR1 and CDR2: MDHEN and SYDVKM. V was shortened by 6 bases and J by 4 bases, with 15 bases between the two germline ends. The TCR comes from a human donor with chronic lymphocytic leukemia. This material consisted of PBMCs, taken at disease progression, from a patient treated with ibrutinib. The genes are TRBV28 and TRBJ1-1, with a tentative D call TRBD1 (5 bases). CDR3 sequence (DNA): TGTGCCAGCAGCGTGGGGACGAGGGTCACTGAAGCTTTCTTT. This encodes CASSVGTRVTEAFF.